Here is one T cell receptor beta chain with its context. Its antigen is unknown. This table comes from immunoSEQ multiplex PCR, and its TCRdb copy is limited to in-frame clones, with some not included. Of 51,000 or so clones listed, 82% were seen once; the top ten hold around 15%. Collection occurred without any documented infections or immune events in donors. This sample stems from a study of identifying expanded T cells in peripheral blood. Findings and caveats of the study: Clone count variance between approximately 2-week samples rose with total template count. Over two and four weeks, about 16 and 19 clones changed, versus more than 1 between replicates.

Germline V gene sequence: CDR1 SSHAT, CDR2 FNYEAQ (reference sequence). The ends were cut back, 5 bases at V and 6 bases at J, with 4 bases in the middle. The CDR3 totals 11 residues. The receptor comes from a person aged 18-70 years in good health. The rearrangement uses TRBV7-7 and TRBJ2-2; D unclear. The specimen was blood. The CDR3, as DNA: TGTGCCAGCAGCGTCGCCGGGGAGCTGTTTTTT. Its translation is CASSVAGELFF. The full variable domain, with the rest looked up from reference TRBV7-7 and TRBJ2-2, is GAGVSQSPRYKVTKRGQDVTLRCDPISSHATLYWYQQALGQGPEFLTYFNYEAQPDKSGLPSDRFSAERPEGSISTLTIQRTEQRDSAMYRCASSVAGELFFGEGSRLTVL.